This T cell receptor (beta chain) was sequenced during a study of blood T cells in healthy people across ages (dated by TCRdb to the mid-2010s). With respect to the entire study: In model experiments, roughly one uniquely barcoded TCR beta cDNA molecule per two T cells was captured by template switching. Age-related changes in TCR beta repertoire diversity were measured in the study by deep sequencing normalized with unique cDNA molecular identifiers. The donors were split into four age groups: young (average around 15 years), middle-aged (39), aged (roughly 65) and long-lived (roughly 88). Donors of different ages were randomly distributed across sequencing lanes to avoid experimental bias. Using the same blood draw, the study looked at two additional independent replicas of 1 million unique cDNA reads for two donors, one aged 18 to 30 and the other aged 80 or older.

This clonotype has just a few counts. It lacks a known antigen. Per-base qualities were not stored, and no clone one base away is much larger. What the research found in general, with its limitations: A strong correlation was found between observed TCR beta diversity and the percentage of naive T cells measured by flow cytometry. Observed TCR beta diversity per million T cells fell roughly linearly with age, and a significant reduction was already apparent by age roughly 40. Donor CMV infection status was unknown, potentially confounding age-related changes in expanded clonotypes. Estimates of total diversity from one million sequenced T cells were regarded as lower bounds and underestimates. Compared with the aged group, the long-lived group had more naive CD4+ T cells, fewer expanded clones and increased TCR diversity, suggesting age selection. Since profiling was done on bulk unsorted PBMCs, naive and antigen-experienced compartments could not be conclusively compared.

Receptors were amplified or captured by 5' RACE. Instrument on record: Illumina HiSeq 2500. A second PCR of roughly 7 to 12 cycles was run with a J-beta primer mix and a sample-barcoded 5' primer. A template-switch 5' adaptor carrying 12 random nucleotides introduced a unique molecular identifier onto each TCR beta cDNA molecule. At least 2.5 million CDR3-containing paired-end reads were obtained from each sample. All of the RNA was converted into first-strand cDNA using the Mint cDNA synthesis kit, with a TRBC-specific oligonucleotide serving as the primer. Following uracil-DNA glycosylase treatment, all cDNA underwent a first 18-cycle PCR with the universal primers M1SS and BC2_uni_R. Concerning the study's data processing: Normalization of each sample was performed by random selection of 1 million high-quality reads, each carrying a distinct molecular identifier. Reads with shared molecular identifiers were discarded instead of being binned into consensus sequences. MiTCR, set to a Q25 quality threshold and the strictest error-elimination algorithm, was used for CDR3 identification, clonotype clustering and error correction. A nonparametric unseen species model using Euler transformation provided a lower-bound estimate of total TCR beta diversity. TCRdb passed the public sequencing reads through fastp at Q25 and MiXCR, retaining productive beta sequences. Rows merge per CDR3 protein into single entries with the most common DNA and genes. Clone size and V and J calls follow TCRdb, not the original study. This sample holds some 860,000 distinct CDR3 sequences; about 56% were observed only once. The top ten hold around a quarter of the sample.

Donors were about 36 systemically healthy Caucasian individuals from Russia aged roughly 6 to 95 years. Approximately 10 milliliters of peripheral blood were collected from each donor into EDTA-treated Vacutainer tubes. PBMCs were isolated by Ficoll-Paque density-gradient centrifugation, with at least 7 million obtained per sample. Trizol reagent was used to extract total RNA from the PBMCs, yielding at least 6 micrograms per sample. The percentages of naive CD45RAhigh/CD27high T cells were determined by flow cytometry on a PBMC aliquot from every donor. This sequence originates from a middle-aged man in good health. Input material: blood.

The CDR3 region has the sequence CASRMGLAGANYEQYF. In nucleotide form, the sequence is TGTGCCAGCAGGATGGGACTAGCGGGAGCGAATTACGAGCAGTACTTC. Recombination linked TRBV2 to TRBJ2-7; TRBD2 agrees with 14 junctional bases. Reading the germline V gene gives CDR1 SNHLY and CDR2 FYNNEI. V ends up 6 bases short and J 4 bases short, with an unmatched junction base count of 8. Reading from cysteine to phenylalanine, the CDR3 counts 16 amino acids. Only the CDR3 portion is preserved as DNA: 48 bases, with reading frame beginning at the first base. The entire variable domain, with the stretches around the CDR3 drawn from the reference TRBV2 and TRBJ2-7 proteins, is EPEVTQTPSHQVTQMGQEVILRCVPISNHLYFYWYRQILGQKVEFLVSFYNNEISEKSEIFDDQFSVERPDGSNFTLKIRSTKLEDSAMYFCASRMGLAGANYEQYFGPGTRLTVT.